These 14 T cell receptor beta chains share one sample of origin, sequenced in a study of shared clonotypes between healthy human individuals. TCRdb keeps only in-frame clones here, not all; method: immunoSEQ multiplex PCR. Among 2 million to 2.5 million clones, roughly 94% were seen once, and the ten largest hold 0.1% to 0.15%. Sequencing was done on a sample of naive CD4+ T cells sorted from blood. The subset is: CD45RA+ positively selected. These receptors were collected from a young man in good health.

This rearrangement joins TRBV11-2 to TRBJ2-5; 7 nucleotides align to TRBD2. Losses at the gene ends were 5 bases for V and 2 bases for J; bases not matched to a gene: 11. Per germline, CDR1 SGHAT and CDR2 FQNNGV. The CDR3 consists of 16 residues. The CDR3 reads CASSPWVGGLQETQYF. The CDR3 nucleotides read TGTGCCAGCAGCCCGTGGGTGGGAGGGCTTCAAGAGACCCAGTACTTC.

This clone was detected only once. The chain couples TRBV2 to TRBJ1-2; TRBD1 aligns across 8 bases. The CDR3 spans 14 residues. CDR1 SNHLY and CDR2 FYNNEI come from the germline V gene. J gave up 4 bases and V 6 bases, and 7 bases lay outside the gene matches. This CDR3 reads CASSLRTGSYGYTF. In DNA form, the CDR3 reads TGTGCCAGCAGCCTAAGGACAGGGTCCTATGGCTACACCTTC.

The V gene is TRBV19, the J gene TRBJ2-3, with D tentatively TRBD1 (5 bases). The CDR3 sequence is 15 residues long. V was cut by 3 bases and J by 3 bases, with 13 bases left in between. Germline loops: CDR1 LNHDA, CDR2 SQIVND (reference sequence). The CDR3: CASSIFQGKTDTQYF. The CDR3 DNA follows: TGTGCCAGTAGTATCTTTCAGGGAAAGACAGATACGCAGTATTTT.

The sample holds a few counts of this clone. This chain connects TRBV9 to TRBJ1-1, with D perhaps TRBD1 (6 bases). CDR3 length: 15 residues. The V end lost 1 base, the J end lost 1 base, and 11 bases lay between the germline ends. Looked up from germline, CDR1 is SGDLS and CDR2 is YYNGEE. The CDR3 DNA reads TGTGCCAGCAGCGTATACAGGGACCCGAACACTGAAGCTTTCTTT. This gives the protein CASSVYRDPNTEAFF.

The V call is TRBV7-2, the J call TRBJ1-1, with 9 bases aligning to TRBD1. The V segment lost 5 bases and the J segment 11 bases; nucleotides outside the gene matches: 9. The V gene's germline CDR1 is SGHTA and CDR2 FQGNSA. The length of the CDR3 is 13 residues. The DNA of the CDR3 is TGTGCCAGCAGCGCTGGACAGGGGTATGAGGCTTTCTTT. This sequence encodes CASSAGQGYEAFF. Filled out from reference TRBV7-2 and TRBJ1-1, the complete variable domain reads GAGVSQSPSNKVTEKGKDVELRCDPISGHTALYWYRQSLGQGLEFLIYFQGNSAPDKSGLPSDRFSAERTGGSVSTLTIQRTQQEDSAVYLCASSAGQGYEAFFGQGTRLTVV.

The chain couples TRBV29-1 to TRBJ2-2, with D unclear. The CDR3 is made up of 12 amino acids. The V gene lost 5 bases and the J gene lost 7 bases, with 11 bases spanning the gap. CDR1 and CDR2 (germline): SQVTM, ANQGSEA. The CDR3 reads CSVRAIGGELFF. The DNA of the CDR3 is TGCAGCGTTCGGGCGATAGGCGGGGAGCTGTTTTTT.

The chain uses TRBV5-4 and TRBJ1-5; D unresolved. The CDR3 spans 15 residues. Germline assignment: CDR1 SGHNT and CDR2 YYREEE (reference sequence). V lost 0 bases to trimming and J lost 4 bases, with 11 bases between them. CDR3 DNA: TGTGCCAGCAGCTTGGGGGTAGGTTCGAATCAGCCCCAGCATTTT. This sequence encodes CASSLGVGSNQPQHF.

V and J are TRBV28 and TRBJ2-5; a possible D gene is TRBD1 (5 bases). CDR1 is MDHEN, CDR2 SYDVKM, per germline. The V and J ends lost 6 bases and 5 bases respectively, with 13 bases between them. This CDR3 has 13 residues. DNA for the CDR3: TGTGCCAGCAGACCTTCAGGGCGCGAGACCCAGTACTTC. Its protein is CASRPSGRETQYF. The full variable domain, in which reference TRBV28 and TRBJ2-5 provide the parts outside the CDR3, is DVKVTQSSRYLVKRTGEKVFLECVQDMDHENMFWYRQDPGLGLRLIYFSYDVKMKEKGDIPEGYSVSREKKERFSLILESASTNQTSMYLCASRPSGRETQYFGPGTRLLVL.

This clone was seen a few times. A much larger clone is a single base away; this may be a read error. Given the absence of the conserved phenylalanine or tryptophan at the CDR3 end, a read error is likely. The chain combines TRBV29-1 with TRBJ2-7, with D perhaps TRBD2 (5 bases). This CDR3 comprises 12 residues. Trimming removed 5 bases from V and 2 bases from J, with 10 bases in between. Germline lookup yields CDR1 SQVTM and CDR2 ANQGSEA. The CDR3 DNA sequence: TGCAGCGTTACTCGGGGAGCCTACGAGCAGTACCTC. Protein product: CSVTRGAYEQYL.

The gene calls are TRBV6-1 and TRBJ2-7; no firm D call. Germline assignment: CDR1 MNHNS and CDR2 SASEGT. Trimming took off 6 bases at V and 0 bases at J, with 15 bases between the two ends. The CDR3 covers 15 residues. CDR3 nucleotide sequence: TGTGCCAGCAGCCGCCTAGTGGGCCTCTCCTACGAGCAGTACTTC. Its translation is CASSRLVGLSYEQYF.

V is TRBV30 and J is TRBJ2-4; D not resolved. The CDR3 consists of 16 residues. Germline CDR1 reads GTSNPN; CDR2 reads SVGIG (reference sequence). The V and J ends lost 1 base and 0 bases respectively, with 13 bases between them. The CDR3 loop is CAWSDTKLLAKNIQYF. The CDR3 coding sequence is TGTGCCTGGAGTGACACGAAATTACTAGCCAAAAACATTCAGTACTTC.

This chain uses TRBV6-5 with TRBJ2-2, with D possibly TRBD1 on 8 matching bases. CDR1 is MNHEY and CDR2 is SVGAGI in the germline V gene. This CDR3 comprises 13 residues. V lost 6 bases to trimming and J lost 10 bases, with 15 bases between them. DNA of the CDR3: TGTGCCAGCAGAACAGGGGGGGTTGAGGAGCTGTTTTTT. It is translated as CASRTGGVEELFF.

The chain uses TRBV19 and TRBJ1-6, with 10 bases fitting TRBD1. J lost 7 bases, V lost 6 bases, and 3 bases had no gene match. Germline V lookup: CDR1 LNHDA, CDR2 SQIVND (reference sequence). The CDR3 is made up of 14 amino acids. This CDR3 is CASRGTGENSPLHF. The CDR3 DNA sequence: TGTGCCAGTAGAGGGACAGGGGAAAATTCACCCCTCCACTTT.

The chain combines TRBV30 with TRBJ2-2; 10 positions agree with TRBD2. V was pared by 8 bases and J by 3 bases, with 6 bases of the junction left unmatched. Germline lookup yields CDR1 GTSNPN and CDR2 SVGIG (reference sequence). This CDR3 contains 14 residues. The CDR3 spells CAHSGRGYTGELFF. The CDR3 region has the DNA TGTGCCCACAGCGGGAGGGGATACACCGGGGAGCTGTTTTTT.